This TCR beta chain was retrieved from a study of cytomegalovirus exposure and HLA in healthy donors. The V gene lost 2 bases and the J gene lost 3 bases, with 19 bases spanning the gap. The germline V gene encodes CDR1 MDHEN and CDR2 SYDVKM. The CDR3 has 17 amino acids. The PCR contained 60 Vbeta and 13 Jbeta primers. Assay used: immunoSEQ multiplex PCR; TCRdb lists only in-frame clones, some missing. The sample shows roughly 180,000 clones, roughly 83% of them seen only once. The sample comprised PBMCs. This chain links TRBV28 with TRBJ2-5; a possible D gene is TRBD2 (5 bases). The receptor was isolated from a boy younger than 18 in good health and CMV-seronegative. Written as DNA, the CDR3 is TGTGCCAGCAGTTTACCGACAAACCGGGATCCAAAAGAGACCCAGTACTTC. Residues: CASSLPTNRDPKETQYF. The entire variable domain, with the rest obtained from reference TRBV28 and TRBJ2-5, is as follows: DVKVTQSSRYLVKRTGEKVFLECVQDMDHENMFWYRQDPGLGLRLIYFSYDVKMKEKGDIPEGYSVSREKKERFSLILESASTNQTSMYLCASSLPTNRDPKETQYFGPGTRLLVL.